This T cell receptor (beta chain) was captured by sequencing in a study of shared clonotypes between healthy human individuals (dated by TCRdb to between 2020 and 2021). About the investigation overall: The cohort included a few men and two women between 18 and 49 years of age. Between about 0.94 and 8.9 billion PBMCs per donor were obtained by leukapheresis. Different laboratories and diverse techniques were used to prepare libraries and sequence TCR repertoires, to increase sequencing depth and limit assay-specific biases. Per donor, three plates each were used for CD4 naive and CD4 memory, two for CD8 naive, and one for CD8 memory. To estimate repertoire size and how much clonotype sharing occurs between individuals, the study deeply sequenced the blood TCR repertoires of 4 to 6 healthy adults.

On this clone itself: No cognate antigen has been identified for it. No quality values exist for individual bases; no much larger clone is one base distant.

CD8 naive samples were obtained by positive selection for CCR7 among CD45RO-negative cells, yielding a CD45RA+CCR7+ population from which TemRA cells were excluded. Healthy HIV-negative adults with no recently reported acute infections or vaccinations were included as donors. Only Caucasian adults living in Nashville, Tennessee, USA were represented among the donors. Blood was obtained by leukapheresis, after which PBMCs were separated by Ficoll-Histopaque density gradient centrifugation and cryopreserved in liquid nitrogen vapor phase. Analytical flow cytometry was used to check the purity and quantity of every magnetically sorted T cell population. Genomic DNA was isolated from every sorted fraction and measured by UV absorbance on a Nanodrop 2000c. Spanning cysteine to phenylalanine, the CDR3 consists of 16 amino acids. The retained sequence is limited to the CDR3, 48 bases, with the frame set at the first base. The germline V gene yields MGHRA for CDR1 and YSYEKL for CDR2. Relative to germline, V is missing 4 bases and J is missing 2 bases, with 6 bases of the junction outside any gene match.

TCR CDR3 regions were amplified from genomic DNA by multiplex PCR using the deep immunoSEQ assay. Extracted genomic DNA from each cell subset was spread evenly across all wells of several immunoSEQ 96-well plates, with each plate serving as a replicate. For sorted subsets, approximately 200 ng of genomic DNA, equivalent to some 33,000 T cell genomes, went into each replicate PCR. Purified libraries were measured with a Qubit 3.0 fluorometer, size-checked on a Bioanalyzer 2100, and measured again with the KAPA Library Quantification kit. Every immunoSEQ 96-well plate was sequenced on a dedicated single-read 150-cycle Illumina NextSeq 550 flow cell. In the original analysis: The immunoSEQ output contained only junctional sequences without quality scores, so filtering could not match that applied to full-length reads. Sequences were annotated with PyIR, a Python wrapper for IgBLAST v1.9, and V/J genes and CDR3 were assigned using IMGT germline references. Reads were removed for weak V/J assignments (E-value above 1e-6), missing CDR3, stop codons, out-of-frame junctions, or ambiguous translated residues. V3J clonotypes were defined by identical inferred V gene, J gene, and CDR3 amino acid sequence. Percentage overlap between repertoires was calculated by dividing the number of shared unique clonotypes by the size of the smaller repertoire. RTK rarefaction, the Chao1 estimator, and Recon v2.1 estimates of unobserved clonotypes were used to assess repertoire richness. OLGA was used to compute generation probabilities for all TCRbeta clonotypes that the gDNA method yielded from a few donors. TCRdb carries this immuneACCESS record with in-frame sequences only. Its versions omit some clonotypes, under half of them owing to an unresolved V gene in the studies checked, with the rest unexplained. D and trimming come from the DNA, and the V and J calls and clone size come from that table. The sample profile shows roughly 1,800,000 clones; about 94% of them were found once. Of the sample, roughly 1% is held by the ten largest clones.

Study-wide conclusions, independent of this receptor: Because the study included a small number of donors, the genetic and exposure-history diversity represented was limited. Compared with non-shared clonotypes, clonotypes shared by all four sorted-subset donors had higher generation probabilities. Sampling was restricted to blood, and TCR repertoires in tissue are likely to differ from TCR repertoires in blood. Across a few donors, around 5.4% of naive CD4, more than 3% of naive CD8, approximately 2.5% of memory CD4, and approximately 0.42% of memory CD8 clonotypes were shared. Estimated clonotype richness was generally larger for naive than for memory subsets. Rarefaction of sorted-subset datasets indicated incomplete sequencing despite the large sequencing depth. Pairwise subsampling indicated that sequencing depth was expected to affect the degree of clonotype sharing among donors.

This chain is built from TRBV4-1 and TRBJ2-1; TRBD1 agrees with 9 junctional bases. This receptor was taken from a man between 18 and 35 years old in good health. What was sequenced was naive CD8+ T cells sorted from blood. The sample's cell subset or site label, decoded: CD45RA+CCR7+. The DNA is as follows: TGCGCCAGCAGCCCTAGGGACAGGGACACCTACAATGAGCAGTTCTTC. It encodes CASSPRDRDTYNEQFF.